The 8 T cell receptor beta chains below come from one sample, sequenced in a study of Ad26.COV2.S vaccination and SARS-CoV-2 variants (dated by TCRdb to the early 2020s). The library was generated by the immunoSEQ multiplex PCR assay. The table was pulled from immuneACCESS by TCRdb, which kept in-frame rearrangements only. Such tables lose some clones; where checked, under half of the loss comes from unresolved V genes, and the rest has no known cause. The sample has roughly 420,000 clones on record, around 89% of them singletons. Of the sample, about 4% is held by the ten largest clones. The sample's treatment or condition label is to be understood as: around 19 received Ad26.COV2.S at low or high dose, single or two shots; 5 received placebo; per-sample allocation not given. Repertoires of vaccine and placebo recipients were sequenced from samples taken on day 63 after the first injection. The sample here was peripheral blood, taken in a trial of Ad26.COV2.S vaccine versus placebo. Receptors were obtained from a person aged 18-60 years who received the Ad26.COV2.S COVID-19 vaccine or a placebo.

This chain connects TRBV4-2 to TRBJ2-1, with TRBD1 identical over 8 bases. V gave up 5 bases and J gave up 2 bases; unmatched junction bases: 8. CDR1 and CDR2 from the germline V gene are LGHNA and YNFKEQ. This CDR3 spans 16 amino acids. The CDR3 sequence is CASSYIQGAAYNEQFF. As DNA, the CDR3 is TGTGCCAGCAGCTACATCCAGGGGGCCGCCTACAATGAGCAGTTCTTC.

This clone was detected once. The J gene is TRBJ2-3, the V gene TRBV7-2; TRBD2 aligns across 7 bases. The germline V gene encodes CDR1 SGHTA and CDR2 FQGNSA. V lost 2 bases, J lost 1 base, and 12 bases stayed unmatched. CDR3 size: 18 residues. CDR3 sequence (DNA): TGTGCCAGCAGCTTAATTGAGGGGCGGGGACTACGCACAGATACGCAGTATTTT. Its translation: CASSLIEGRGLRTDTQYF.

The chain links TRBV7-9 to TRBJ1-6; tentatively, D is TRBD1 (6 bases). V shed 5 bases and J shed 8 bases, with 7 bases lying between them. The V gene's germline CDR1 is SEHNR and CDR2 FQNEAQ (reference sequence). The CDR3 extends over 12 amino acids. In DNA form, the CDR3 reads TGTGCCAGCAGCCCAGGGGATTCACCCCTCCACTTT. Protein: CASSPGDSPLHF.

This sequence joins TRBV3-1 (or the pseudogene TRBV3-2) and TRBJ2-7; D is unresolved. The CDR3 consists of 13 residues. Trimming shortened V by 3 bases and J by 0 bases, and 6 bases separated the two germline ends. Germline CDR1 is LGHDT and CDR2 is YNNKEL (reference sequence). This CDR3 reads CASSQDPSYEQYF. For the CDR3, the DNA is TGTGCCAGCAGCCAGGACCCCTCCTACGAGCAGTACTTC.

This chain uses TRBV19 with TRBJ1-6; TRBD1 might be the D (5 bases). The CDR3 contains 15 residues. Germline CDR1 LNHDA, CDR2 SQIVND (reference sequence). With 4 bases removed from V and 0 bases from J, the gap between germline ends came to 7 bases. The CDR3 sequence: CASSNRNSYNSPLHF. The DNA for the CDR3 is TGTGCCAGTAGTAACAGGAACTCCTATAATTCACCCCTCCACTTT. Looking up the rest from reference TRBV19 and TRBJ1-6 gives the full variable domain: DGGITQSPKYLFRKEGQNVTLSCEQNLNHDAMYWYRQDPGQGLRLIYYSQIVNDFQKGDIAEGYSVSREKKESFPLTVTSAQKNPTAFYLCASSNRNSYNSPLHFGNGTRLTVT.

This chain connects TRBV9 to TRBJ2-5; 11 positions match TRBD2. This CDR3 spans 17 amino acids. Germline CDR1 SGDLS, CDR2 YYNGEE. Trimming took 3 bases from V and 6 from J; bases not matched to a gene: 13. This CDR3 reads CASSEGVAGGPLKTQYF. The CDR3 DNA reads TGTGCCAGCAGCGAGGGAGTAGCGGGGGGGCCCCTGAAGACCCAGTACTTC.

The V gene is TRBV4-1, the J gene TRBJ2-1; D perhaps matches TRBD1 (5 bases). This CDR3 region has 15 residues. Germline V gives CDR1 MGHRA, CDR2 YSYEKL. Trimming shortened V by 1 base and J by 7 bases, and 14 bases separated the two germline ends. The CDR3 sequence is CASSQVEGALNEQFF. DNA for the CDR3: TGCGCCAGCAGCCAAGTTGAAGGGGCCTTGAATGAGCAGTTCTTC.

V and J are TRBV23-1 and TRBJ2-4; unclear D gene. TRBV23-1 is designated an ORF whose function remains uncertain. Trimming cost V 0 bases and J 0 bases, with 3 bases left between them. There are 14 residues in the CDR3. CDR3 protein: CASSQSLAKNIQYF. The CDR3 DNA follows: TGCGCCAGCAGTCAATCTTTAGCCAAAAACATTCAGTACTTC.